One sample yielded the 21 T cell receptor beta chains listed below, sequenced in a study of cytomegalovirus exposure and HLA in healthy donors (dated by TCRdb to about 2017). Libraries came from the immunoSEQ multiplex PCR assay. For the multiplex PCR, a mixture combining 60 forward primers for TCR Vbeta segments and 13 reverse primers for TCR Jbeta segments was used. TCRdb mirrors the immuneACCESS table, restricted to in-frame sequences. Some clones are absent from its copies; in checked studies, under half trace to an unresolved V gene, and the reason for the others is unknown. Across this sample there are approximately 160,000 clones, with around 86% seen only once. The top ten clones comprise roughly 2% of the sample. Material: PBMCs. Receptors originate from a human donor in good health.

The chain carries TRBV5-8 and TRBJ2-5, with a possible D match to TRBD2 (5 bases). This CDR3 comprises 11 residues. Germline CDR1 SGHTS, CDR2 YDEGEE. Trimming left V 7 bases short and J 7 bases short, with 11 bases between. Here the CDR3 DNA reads TGTGCCAGCCGTATCGCGGGGACCCAGTACTTC. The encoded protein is CASRIAGTQYF.

CDR3 sequence (DNA): TGCGCCAGCAGCTCAGACAGAATATCCTACGAGCAGTACTTC. Protein: CASSSDRISYEQYF. The chain uses TRBV5-1 and TRBJ2-7, with D maybe TRBD1 (5 bases). The CDR3 runs 14 residues. V shed 3 bases and J shed 1 base, with 11 bases lying between them. Germline values: CDR1 SGHRS, CDR2 YFSETQ.

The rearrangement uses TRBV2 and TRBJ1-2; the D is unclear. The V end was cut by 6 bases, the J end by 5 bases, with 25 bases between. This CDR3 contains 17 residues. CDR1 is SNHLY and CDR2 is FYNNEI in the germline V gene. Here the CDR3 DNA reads TGTGCCAGCAGGGGCGATGGTAGGGAGGCCGAGGCTTATGGCTACACCTTC. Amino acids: CASRGDGREAEAYGYTF.

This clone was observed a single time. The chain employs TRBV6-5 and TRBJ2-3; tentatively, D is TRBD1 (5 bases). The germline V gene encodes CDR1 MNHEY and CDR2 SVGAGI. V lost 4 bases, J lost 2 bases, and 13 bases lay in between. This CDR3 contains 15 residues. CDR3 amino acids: CASSSSRRVTDTQYF. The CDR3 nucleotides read TGTGCCAGCAGTTCGTCCCGCAGGGTCACAGATACGCAGTATTTT.

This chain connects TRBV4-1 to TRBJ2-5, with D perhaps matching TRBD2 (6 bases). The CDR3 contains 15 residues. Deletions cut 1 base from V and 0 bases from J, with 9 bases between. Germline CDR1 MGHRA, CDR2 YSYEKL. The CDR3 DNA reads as TGCGCCAGCAGCCAAGGGGACTTGTACCAAGAGACCCAGTACTTC. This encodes CASSQGDLYQETQYF.

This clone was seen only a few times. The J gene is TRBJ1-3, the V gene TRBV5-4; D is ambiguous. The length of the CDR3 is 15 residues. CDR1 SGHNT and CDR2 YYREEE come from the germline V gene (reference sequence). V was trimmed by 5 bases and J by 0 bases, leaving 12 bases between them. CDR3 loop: CASSSTVSSGNTIYF. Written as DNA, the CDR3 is TGTGCCAGCAGTTCTACAGTTTCCTCTGGAAACACCATATATTTT.

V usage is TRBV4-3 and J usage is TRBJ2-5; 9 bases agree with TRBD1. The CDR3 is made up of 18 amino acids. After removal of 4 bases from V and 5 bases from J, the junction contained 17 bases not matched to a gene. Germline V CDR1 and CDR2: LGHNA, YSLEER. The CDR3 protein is CASSRIYSRTGEVETQYF. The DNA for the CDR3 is TGCGCCAGCAGCCGGATTTATTCCAGGACAGGGGAAGTTGAGACCCAGTACTTC.

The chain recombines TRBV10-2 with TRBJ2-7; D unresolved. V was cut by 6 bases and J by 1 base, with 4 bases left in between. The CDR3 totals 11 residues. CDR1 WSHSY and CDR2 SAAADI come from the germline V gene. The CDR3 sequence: CASSISYEQYF. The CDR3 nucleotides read TGCGCCAGCAGCATTTCCTACGAGCAGTACTTC.

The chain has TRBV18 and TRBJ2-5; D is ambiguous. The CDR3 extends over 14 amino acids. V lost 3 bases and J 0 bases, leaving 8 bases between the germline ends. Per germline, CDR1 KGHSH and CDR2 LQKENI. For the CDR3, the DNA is TGTGCCAGCTCACCGACAATGTACCAAGAGACCCAGTACTTC. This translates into CASSPTMYQETQYF.

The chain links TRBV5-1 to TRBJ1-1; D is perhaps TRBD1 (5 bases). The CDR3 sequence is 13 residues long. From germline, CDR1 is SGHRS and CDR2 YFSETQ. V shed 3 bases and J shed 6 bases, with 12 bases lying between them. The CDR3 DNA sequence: TGCGCCAGCAGCTCCAGGGTAGGGGCTGAAGCTTTCTTT. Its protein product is CASSSRVGAEAFF.

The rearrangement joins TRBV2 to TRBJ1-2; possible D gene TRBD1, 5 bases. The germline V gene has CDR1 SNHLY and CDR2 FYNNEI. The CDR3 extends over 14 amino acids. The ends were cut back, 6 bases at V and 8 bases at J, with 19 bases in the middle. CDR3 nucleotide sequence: TGTGCCAGCAGATCCGGGACTTTCGCCAGGGGCTACACCTTC. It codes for CASRSGTFARGYTF.

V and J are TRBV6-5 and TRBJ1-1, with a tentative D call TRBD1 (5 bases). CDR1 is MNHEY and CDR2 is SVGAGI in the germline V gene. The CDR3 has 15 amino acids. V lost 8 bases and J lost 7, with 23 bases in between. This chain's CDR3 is CASFFPSFDRYEAFF. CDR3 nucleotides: TGTGCCAGCTTTTTTCCCTCCTTCGACAGATATGAAGCTTTCTTT.

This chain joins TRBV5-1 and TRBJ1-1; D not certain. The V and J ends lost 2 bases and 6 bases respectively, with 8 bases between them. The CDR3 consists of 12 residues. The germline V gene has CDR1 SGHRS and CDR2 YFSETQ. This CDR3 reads CASSLDWSEAFF. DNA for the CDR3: TGCGCCAGCAGCTTAGACTGGTCTGAAGCTTTCTTT.

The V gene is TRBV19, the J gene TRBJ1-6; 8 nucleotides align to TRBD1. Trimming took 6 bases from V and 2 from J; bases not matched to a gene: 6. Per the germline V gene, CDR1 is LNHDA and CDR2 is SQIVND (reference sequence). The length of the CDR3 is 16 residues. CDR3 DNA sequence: TGTGCCAGTAGCGGACAGGGAGAGGCCTATAATTCACCCCTCCACTTT. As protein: CASSGQGEAYNSPLHF.

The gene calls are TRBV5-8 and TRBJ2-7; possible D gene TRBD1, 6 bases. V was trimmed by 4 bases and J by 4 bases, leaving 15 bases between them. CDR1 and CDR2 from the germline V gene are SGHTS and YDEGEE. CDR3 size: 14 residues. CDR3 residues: CASSRTGQLYEQYF. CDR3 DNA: TGTGCCAGCAGCAGAACGGGACAACTTTACGAGCAGTACTTC. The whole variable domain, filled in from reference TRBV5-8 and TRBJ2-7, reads EAGVTQSPTHLIKTRGQQATLRCSPISGHTSVYWYQQALGLGLQFLLWYDEGEERNRGNFPPRFSGRQFPNYSSELNVNALELEDSALYLCASSRTGQLYEQYFGPGTRLTVT.

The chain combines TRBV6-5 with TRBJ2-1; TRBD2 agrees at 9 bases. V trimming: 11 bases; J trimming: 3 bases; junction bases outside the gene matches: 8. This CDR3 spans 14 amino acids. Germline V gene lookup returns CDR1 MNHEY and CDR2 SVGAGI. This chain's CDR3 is CASASGVFYNEQFF. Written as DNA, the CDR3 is TGTGCCTCCGCTAGCGGGGTTTTCTACAATGAGCAGTTCTTC.

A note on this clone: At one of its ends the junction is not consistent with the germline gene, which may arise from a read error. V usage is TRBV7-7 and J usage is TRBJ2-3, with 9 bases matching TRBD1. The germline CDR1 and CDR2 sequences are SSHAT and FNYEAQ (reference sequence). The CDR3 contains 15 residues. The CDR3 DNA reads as TGTGCTAGCAGCTTAGGGGGACAGGGCGGAGATACGCAGTATTTT. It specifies CASSLGGQGGDTQYF.

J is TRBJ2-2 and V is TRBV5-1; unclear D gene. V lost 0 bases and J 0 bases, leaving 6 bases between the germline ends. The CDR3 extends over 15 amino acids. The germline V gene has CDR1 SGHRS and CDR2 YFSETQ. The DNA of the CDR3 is TGCGCCAGCAGCTTGGAGGCGGCGAACACCGGGGAGCTGTTTTTT. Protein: CASSLEAANTGELFF.

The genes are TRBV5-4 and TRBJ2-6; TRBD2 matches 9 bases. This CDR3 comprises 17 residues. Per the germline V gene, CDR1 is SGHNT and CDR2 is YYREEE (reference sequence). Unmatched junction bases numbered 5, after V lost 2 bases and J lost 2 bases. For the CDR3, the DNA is TGTGCCAGCAGCTTTGGTCTAGCGGGGACTGGGGCCAACGTCCTGACTTTC. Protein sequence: CASSFGLAGTGANVLTF.

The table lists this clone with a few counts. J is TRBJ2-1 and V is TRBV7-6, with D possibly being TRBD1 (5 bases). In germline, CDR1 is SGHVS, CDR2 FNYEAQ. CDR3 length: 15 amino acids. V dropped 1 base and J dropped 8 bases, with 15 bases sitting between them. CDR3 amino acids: CASSLDQGRVDEQFF. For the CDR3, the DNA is TGTGCCAGCAGCTTAGATCAGGGAAGGGTCGATGAGCAGTTCTTC.

CDR3 nucleotides: TGTGCCAGCAGCTTCAGCGGGAGATCCTACGAGCAGTACTTC. It yields the protein CASSFSGRSYEQYF. The V and J genes are TRBV7-2 and TRBJ2-7; 8 bases agree with TRBD2. This CDR3 has 14 residues. Germline V CDR1 and CDR2: SGHTA, FQGNSA. V shed 3 bases, J shed 1 base, and the junction held 2 bases outside the gene matches.